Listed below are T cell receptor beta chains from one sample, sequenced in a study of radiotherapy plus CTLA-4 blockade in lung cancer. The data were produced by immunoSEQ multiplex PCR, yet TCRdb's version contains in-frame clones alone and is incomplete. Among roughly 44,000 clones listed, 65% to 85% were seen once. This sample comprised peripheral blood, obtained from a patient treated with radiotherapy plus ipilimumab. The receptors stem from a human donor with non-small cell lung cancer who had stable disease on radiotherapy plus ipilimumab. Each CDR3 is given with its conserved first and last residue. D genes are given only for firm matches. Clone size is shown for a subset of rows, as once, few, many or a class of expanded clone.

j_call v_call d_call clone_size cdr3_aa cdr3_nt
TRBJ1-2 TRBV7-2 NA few CASSQWGGYTF TGTGCCAGCAGCCAATGGGGTGGCTACACCTTC
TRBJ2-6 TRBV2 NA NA CASSEAAPSGANVLTF TGTGCCAGCAGCGAAGCTGCACCCTCTGGGGCCAACGTCCTGACTTTC
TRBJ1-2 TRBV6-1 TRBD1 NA CASSEVGTGGAGRRYTF TGTGCCAGCAGTGAAGTGGGGACAGGGGGCGCGGGTCGCCGCTACACCTTC
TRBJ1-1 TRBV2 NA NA CASSERGRNTEAFF TGTGCCAGCAGTGAACGAGGCAGGAACACTGAAGCTTTCTTT
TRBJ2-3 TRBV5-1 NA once CASSLVVETDTQYF TGCGCCAGCAGCTTGGTGGTAGAAACAGATACGCAGTATTTT
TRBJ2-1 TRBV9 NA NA CASSSAGTQLNEQFF TGTGCCAGCAGCTCGGCCGGGACACAACTTAATGAGCAGTTCTTC
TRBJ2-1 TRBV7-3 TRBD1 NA CASSSGTGGRTQFF TGTGCCAGCAGCTCCGGGACAGGGGGGAGGACACAGTTCTTC
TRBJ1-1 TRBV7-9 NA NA CASSHDIGNTEAFF TGTGCCAGCAGCCACGATATAGGGAACACTGAAGCTTTCTTT
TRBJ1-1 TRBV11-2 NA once CASSLEIEAFF TGTGCCAGCAGCTTAGAAATTGAAGCTTTCTTT
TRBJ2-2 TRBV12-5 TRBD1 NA CASGTTGGTPNRNTGELFF TGTGCTAGTGGTACTACAGGGGGAACCCCAAATAGAAACACCGGGGAGCTGTTTTTT
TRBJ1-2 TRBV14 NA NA CASSQKLYGYTF TGTGCCAGCAGCCAAAAGCTCTATGGCTACACCTTC
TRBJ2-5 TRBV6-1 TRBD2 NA CASSERVSGGQLGETQYF TGTGCCAGCAGTGAAAGGGTTAGCGGGGGGCAGCTCGGGGAGACCCAGTACTTC
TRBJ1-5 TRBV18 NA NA CASSLERYGQPQHF TGTGCCAGCTCCCTGGAAAGGTATGGTCAGCCCCAGCATTTT